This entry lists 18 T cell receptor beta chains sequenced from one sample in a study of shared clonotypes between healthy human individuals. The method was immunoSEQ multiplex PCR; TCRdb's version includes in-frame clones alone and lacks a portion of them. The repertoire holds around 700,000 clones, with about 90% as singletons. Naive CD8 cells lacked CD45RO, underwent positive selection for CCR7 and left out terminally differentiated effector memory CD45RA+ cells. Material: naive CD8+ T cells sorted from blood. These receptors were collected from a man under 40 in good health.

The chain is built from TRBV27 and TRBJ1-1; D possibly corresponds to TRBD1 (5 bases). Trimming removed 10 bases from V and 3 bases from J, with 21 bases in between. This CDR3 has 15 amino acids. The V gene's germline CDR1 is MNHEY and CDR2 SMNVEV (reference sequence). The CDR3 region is CATSPRALGDTEAFF. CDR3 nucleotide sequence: TGTGCCACCTCACCGAGGGCCTTGGGGGACACTGAAGCTTTCTTT.

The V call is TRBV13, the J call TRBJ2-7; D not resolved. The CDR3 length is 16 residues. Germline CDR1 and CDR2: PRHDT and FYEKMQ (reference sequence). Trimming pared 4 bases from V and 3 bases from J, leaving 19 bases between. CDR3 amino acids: CASSSLGVEQDYEQYF. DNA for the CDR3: TGTGCCAGCAGCTCCCTCGGAGTAGAACAAGACTACGAGCAGTACTTC.

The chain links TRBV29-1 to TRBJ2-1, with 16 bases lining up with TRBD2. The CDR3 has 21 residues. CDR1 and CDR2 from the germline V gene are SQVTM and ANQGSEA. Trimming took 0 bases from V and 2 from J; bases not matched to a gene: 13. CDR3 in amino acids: CSVEDRGTSGRVDLTYNEQFF. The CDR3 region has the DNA TGCAGCGTTGAAGATCGGGGGACTAGCGGGAGGGTCGACCTTACCTACAATGAGCAGTTCTTC.

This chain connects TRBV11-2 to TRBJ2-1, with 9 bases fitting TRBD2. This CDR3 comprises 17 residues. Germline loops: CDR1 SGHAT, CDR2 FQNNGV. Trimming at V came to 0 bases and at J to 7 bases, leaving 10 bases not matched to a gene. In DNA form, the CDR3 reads TGTGCCAGCAGCTTAGAACTAGCGGGTTCCCCAGGGAATGAGCAGTTCTTC. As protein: CASSLELAGSPGNEQFF.

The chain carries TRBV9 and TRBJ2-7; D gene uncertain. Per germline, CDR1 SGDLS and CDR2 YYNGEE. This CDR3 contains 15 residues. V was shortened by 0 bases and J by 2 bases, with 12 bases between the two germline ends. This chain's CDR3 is CASSVEAGRTYEQYF. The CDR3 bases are TGTGCCAGCAGCGTAGAGGCAGGAAGGACCTACGAGCAGTACTTC.

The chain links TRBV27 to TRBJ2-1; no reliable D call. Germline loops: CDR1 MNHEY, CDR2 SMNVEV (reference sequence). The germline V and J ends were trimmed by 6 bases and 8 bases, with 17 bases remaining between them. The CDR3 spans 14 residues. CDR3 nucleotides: TGTGCCAGCAGAGGTCCTCGAGCTGATGATGAGCAGTTCTTC. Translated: CASRGPRADDEQFF.

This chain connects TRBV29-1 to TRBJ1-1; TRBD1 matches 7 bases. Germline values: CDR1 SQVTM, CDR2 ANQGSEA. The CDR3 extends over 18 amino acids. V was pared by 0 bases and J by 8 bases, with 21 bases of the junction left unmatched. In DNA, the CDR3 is TGCAGCGTTGAAGACAGTCCCGGGACAGTGGGGCAGGCGTGGGAAGCTTTCTTT. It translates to CSVEDSPGTVGQAWEAFF.

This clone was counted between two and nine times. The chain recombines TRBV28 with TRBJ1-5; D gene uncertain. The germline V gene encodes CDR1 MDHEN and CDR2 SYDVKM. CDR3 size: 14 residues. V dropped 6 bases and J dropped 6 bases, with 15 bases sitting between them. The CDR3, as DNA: TGTGCCAGCAGCCTCTACAGTAGTCGTCAGCCCCAGCATTTT. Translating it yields CASSLYSSRQPQHF.

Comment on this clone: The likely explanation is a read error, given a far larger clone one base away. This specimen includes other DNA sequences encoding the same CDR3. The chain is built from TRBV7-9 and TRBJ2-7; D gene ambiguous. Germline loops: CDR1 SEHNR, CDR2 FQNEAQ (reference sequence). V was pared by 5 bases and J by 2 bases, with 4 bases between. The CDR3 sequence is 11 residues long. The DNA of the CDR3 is TGTGCCAGCAGCCATACCTACGAGCAGTACTTC. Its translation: CASSHTYEQYF.

CDR3 region: CASQPGLLSTDTQYF. CDR3 sequence (DNA): TGTGCCAGCCAACCGGGACTACTTAGCACAGATACGCAGTATTTT. The chain carries TRBV7-6 and TRBJ2-3; 7 bases are a match to TRBD2. After removal of 8 bases from V and 0 bases from J, the junction contained 8 bases not matched to a gene. The CDR3 extends over 15 amino acids. Germline lookup yields CDR1 SGHVS and CDR2 FNYEAQ. The entire variable domain, with the rest obtained from reference TRBV7-6 and TRBJ2-3, is as follows: GAGVSQSPRYKVTKRGQDVALRCDPISGHVSLYWYRQALGQGPEFLTYFNYEAQQDKSGLPNDRFSAERPEGSISTLTIQRTEQRDSAMYRCASQPGLLSTDTQYFGPGTRLTVL.

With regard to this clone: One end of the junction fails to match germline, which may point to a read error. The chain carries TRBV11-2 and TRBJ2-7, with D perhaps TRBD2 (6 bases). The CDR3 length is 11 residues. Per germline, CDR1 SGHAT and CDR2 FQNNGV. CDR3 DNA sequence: TGTGCCAGCAGCAGCCTTGGGCTAGCGAGCTTC. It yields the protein CASSSLGLASF.

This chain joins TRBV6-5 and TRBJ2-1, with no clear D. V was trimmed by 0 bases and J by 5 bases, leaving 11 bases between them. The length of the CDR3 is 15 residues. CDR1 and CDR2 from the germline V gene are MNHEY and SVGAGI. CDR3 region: CASSYSLSPNNEQFF. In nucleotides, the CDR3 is TGTGCCAGCAGTTACTCTCTTTCCCCGAACAATGAGCAGTTCTTC.

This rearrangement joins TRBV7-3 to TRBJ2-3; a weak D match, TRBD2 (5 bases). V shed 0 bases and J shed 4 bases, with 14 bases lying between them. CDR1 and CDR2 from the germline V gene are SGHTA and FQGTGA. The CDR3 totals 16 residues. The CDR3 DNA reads TGTGCCAGCAGCTTAACAGGCGGGTCCCCCGCAGATACGCAGTATTTT. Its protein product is CASSLTGGSPADTQYF.

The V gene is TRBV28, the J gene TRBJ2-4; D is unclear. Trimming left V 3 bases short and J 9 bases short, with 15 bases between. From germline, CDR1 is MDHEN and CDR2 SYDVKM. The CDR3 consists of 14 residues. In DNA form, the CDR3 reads TGTGCCAGCAGTTTCCCAGCCAGGTCAGCCATTCAGTACTTC. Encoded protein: CASSFPARSAIQYF.

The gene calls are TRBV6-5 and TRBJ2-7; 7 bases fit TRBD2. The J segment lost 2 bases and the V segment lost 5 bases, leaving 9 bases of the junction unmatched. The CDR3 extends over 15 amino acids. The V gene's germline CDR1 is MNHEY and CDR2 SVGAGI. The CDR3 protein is CASSLIVGGAYEQYF. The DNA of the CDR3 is TGTGCCAGCAGTCTCATCGTGGGGGGGGCCTACGAGCAGTACTTC.

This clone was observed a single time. The CDR3 protein is CASVRSAGREETQYF. Here the CDR3 DNA reads TGTGCCAGCGTTCGGTCTGCGGGCAGGGAAGAGACCCAGTACTTC. The chain employs TRBV28 and TRBJ2-5, with D perhaps being TRBD1 or TRBD2 (5 bases each). The ends were cut back, 8 bases at V and 3 bases at J, with 19 bases in the middle. Germline values: CDR1 MDHEN, CDR2 SYDVKM. The CDR3 spans 15 residues. The variable domain in full, completed from reference TRBV28 and TRBJ2-5, reads DVKVTQSSRYLVKRTGEKVFLECVQDMDHENMFWYRQDPGLGLRLIYFSYDVKMKEKGDIPEGYSVSREKKERFSLILESASTNQTSMYLCASVRSAGREETQYFGPGTRLLVL.

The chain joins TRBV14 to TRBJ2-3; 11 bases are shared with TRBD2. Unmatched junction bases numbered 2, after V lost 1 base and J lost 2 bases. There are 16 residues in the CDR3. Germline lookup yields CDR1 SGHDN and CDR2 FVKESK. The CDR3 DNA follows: TGTGCCAGCAGCCAAGGACTAGCGGGGACCACAGATACGCAGTATTTT. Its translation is CASSQGLAGTTDTQYF.

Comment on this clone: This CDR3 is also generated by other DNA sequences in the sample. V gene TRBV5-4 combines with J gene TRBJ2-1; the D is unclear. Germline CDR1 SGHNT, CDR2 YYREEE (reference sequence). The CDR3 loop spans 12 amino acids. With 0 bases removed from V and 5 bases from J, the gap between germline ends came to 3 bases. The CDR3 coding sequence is TGTGCCAGCAGCTTGGGGAACAATGAGCAGTTCTTC. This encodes CASSLGNNEQFF. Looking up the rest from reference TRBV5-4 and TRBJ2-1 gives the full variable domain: ETGVTQSPTHLIKTRGQQVTLRCSSQSGHNTVSWYQQALGQGPQFIFQYYREEENGRGNFPPRFSGLQFPNYSSELNVNALELDDSALYLCASSLGNNEQFFGPGTRLTVL.